This T cell receptor (beta chain) is from a study of a mutant IDH1 vaccine in newly diagnosed glioma. Concerning this clone itself: Its antigen remains unidentified.

The protocol was immunoSEQ multiplex PCR, while the TCRdb copy is restricted to in-frame clones and leaves out a portion. The sample contains approximately 44,000 clones, less than 85% of which appear only once. Time point given: week 23, last vaccination. Each dose delivered 300 ug of mutant IDH1 20-mer peptide subcutaneously with imiquimod. This CDR3 has 15 amino acids. The trim removed 5 bases at V and 8 bases at J, leaving 5 bases unmatched. Germline CDR1 MNHEY, CDR2 SMNVEV (reference sequence). This sequence joins TRBV27 and TRBJ2-2; 13 nucleotides match TRBD2. This specimen was PBMCs, taken from a glioma patient whose treatment included an IDH1 peptide vaccine. This TCR was recovered from a woman aged 18 to 35 with glioma. Some clones in this sample may be carry-over from other donors' samples. CDR3 in DNA: TGTGCCAGCAGTGCCGGACTAGCGGGAGTGGGGGAGCTGTTTTTT. The encoded protein is CASSAGLAGVGELFF.